This TCR beta chain was obtained from a study of blood T cells in healthy people across ages. Study-wide results and limits: Researchers deemed the diversity estimates from one million T cells underestimates. PBMC samples, being unsorted, prevented any conclusive comparison of naive and antigen-experienced cells. Higher diversity, along with more naive CD4+ cells, distinguished long-lived donors from aged donors.

Concerning this clonotype itself: As yet, its antigen is unknown.

Germline values: CDR1 LNHNV, CDR2 YYDKDF (reference sequence). The CDR3 has 14 amino acids. V shed 1 base and J shed 6 bases, with 10 bases lying between them. Donors gave roughly 10 milliliters of peripheral blood apiece. The use of a sample-barcoded 5' primer and a J-beta primer mix characterized a second PCR of about 7 to 12 cycles. TCRdb called the 5' RACE reads again in MiXCR, with one record for every CDR3 protein. Here the sample spans 1.6 million or so distinct CDR3 sequences, almost 35% being singletons. The V gene is TRBV15, the J gene TRBJ2-1, with D unresolved. The TCR originated in a woman aged 25 to 39 in good health. Sequenced: blood. Here the CDR3 DNA reads TGTGCCACCAGCAGAGCGTGGGGATTCAATGAGCAGTTCTTC. Amino acid sequence: CATSRAWGFNEQFF.